The source of this TCR beta chain is a study of kidney transplant recipient with SARS-CoV-2 infection. J was trimmed by 3 bases and V by 4 bases; bases with no gene match: 16. Germline CDR1 SQVTM, CDR2 ANQGSEA. The CDR3 is 18 residues long. MiXCR was run by TCRdb on the reads, yielding one entry per CDR3 protein. The sample carries roughly 230,000 distinct CDR3 sequences, under 35% recorded once. This clonotype was obtained from a male patient aged 25-45 years who had COVID-19 and was a kidney transplant recipient. The graft donor may account for some of the T cells. The starting material was a blood sample, obtained at baseline and between days 110 and 120 from a kidney transplant recipient. V is TRBV29-1 and J is TRBJ2-3; 10 bases match TRBD2. The CDR3 sequence: CSVAQDFERGGSTDTQYF. The CDR3, as DNA: TGCAGCGTTGCCCAGGATTTCGAGCGGGGGGGAAGTACAGATACGCAGTATTTT.